The entry that follows covers one T cell receptor beta chain sequence. The antigen is not known. This is likely a read error, given that the CDR3 carries no conserved phenylalanine or tryptophan at its end. TCR beta CDR3 regions were amplified from RNA. First-round RT-PCR with HTBI primers amplified the TCR CDR3 region. TCRdb re-called the multiplex PCR reads through MiXCR, storing one row per CDR3 protein. The data hold approximately 400,000 distinct CDR3 sequences, with roughly 13% observed a single time. The data stem from a study of T cells in Graves' hyperthyroidism and ophthalmopathy. Study outcomes and limitations: Ophthalmopathy was distinguished from stable hyperthyroidism by 13 V-J signatures.

Trimming took off 3 bases at V and 2 bases at J, with 11 bases between the two ends. Germline-derived CDR1 and CDR2 are LNHDA and SQIVND (reference sequence). The CDR3 has 14 amino acids. Sequenced sample: blood. This receptor was taken from a woman in her sixties with Graves' hyperthyroidism. The genes are TRBV19 and TRBJ2-7; D is unclear. This chain's CDR3 is CASSMSDGPYEQYL. As DNA, the CDR3 is TGTGCCAGTAGTATGTCAGACGGACCCTACGAGCAGTACCTC.